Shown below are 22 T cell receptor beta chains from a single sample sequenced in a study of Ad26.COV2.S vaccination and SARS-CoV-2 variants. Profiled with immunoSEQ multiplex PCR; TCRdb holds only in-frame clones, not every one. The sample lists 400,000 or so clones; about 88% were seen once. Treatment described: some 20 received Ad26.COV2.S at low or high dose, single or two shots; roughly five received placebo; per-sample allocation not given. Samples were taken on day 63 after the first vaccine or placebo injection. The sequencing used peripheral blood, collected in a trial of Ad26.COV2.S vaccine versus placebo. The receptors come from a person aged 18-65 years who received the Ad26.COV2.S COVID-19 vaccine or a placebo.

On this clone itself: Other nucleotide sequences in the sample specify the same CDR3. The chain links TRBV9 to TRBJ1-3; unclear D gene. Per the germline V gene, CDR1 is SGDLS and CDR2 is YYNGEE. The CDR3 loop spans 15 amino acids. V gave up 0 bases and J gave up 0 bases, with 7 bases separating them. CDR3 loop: CASSVGTSSGNTIYF. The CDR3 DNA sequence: TGTGCCAGCAGCGTAGGGACGAGCTCTGGAAACACCATATATTTT.

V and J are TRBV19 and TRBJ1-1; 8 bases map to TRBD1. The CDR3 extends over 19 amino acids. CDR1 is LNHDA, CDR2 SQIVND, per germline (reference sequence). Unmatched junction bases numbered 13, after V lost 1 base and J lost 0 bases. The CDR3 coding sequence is TGTGCCAGTAGTATAGGGCCCCCCTCCGGGACAGGAGTGAACACTGAAGCTTTCTTT. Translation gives CASSIGPPSGTGVNTEAFF.

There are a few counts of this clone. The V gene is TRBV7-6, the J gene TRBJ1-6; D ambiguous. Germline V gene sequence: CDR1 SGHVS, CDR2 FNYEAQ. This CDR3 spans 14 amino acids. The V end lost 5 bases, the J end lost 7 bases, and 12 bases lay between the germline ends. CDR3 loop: CASSALSGNSPLHF. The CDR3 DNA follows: TGTGCCAGCAGCGCCCTCTCGGGGAATTCACCCCTCCACTTT.

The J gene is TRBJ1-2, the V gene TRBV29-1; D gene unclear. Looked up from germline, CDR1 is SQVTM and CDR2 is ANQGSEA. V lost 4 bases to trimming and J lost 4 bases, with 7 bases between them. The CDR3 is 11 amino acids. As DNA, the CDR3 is TGCAGCGTTGCCGGCGGCTATGGCTACACCTTC. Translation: CSVAGGYGYTF.

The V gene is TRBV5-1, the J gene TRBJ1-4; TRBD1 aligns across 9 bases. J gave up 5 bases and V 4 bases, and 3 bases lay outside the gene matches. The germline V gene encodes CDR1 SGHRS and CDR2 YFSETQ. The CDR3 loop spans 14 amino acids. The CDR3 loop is CASSTGTGNEKLFF. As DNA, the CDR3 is TGCGCCAGCAGCACCGGGACAGGGAATGAAAAACTGTTTTTT.

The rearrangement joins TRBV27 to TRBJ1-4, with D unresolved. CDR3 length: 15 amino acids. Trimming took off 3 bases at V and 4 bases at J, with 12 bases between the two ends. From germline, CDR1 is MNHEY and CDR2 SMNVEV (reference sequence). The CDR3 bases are TGTGCCAGCAGTTTGGGAGCAGGTCGTAATGAAAAACTGTTTTTT. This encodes CASSLGAGRNEKLFF.

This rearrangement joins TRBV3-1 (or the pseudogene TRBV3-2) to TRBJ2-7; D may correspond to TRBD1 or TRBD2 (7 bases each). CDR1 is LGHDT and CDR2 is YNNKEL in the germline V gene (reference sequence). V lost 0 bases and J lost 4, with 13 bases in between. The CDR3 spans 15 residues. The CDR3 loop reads CASSQDQGEGYEQYF. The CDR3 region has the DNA TGTGCCAGCAGCCAAGATCAGGGGGAGGGATACGAGCAGTACTTC.

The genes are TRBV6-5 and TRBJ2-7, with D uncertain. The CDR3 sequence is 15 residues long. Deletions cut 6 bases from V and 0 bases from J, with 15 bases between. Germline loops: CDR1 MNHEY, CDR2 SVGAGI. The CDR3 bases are TGTGCCAGCAGATTGAGGACGGTGGACTCCTACGAGCAGTACTTC. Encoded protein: CASRLRTVDSYEQYF.

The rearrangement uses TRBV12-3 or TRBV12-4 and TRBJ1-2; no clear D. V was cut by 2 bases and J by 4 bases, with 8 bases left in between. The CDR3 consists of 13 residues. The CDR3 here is CASSLQETYGYTF. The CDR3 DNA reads TGTGCCAGCAGTTTACAGGAGACCTATGGCTACACCTTC.

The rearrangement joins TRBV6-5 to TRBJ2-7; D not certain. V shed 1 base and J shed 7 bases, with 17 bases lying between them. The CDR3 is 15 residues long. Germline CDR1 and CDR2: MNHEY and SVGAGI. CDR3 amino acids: CASSYFGVLVGEQYF. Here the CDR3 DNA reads TGTGCCAGCAGTTACTTTGGAGTGCTGGTGGGGGAGCAGTACTTC.

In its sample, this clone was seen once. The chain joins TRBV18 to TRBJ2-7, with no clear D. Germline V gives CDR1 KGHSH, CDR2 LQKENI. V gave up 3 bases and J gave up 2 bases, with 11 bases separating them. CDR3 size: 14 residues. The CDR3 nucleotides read TGTGCCAGCTCACCTTCGGGTTCCACCTACGAGCAGTACTTC. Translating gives CASSPSGSTYEQYF.

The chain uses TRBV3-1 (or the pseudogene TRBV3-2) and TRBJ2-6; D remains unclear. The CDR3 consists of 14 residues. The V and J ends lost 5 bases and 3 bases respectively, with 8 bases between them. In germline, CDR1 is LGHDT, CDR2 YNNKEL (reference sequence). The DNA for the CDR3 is TGTGCCAGCAGCAATATCGGTGGGGCCAACGTCCTGACTTTC. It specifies CASSNIGGANVLTF.

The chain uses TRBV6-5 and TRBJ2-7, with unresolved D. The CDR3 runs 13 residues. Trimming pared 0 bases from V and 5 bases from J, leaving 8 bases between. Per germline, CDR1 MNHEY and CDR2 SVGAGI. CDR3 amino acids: CASSYSGFHEQYF. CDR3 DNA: TGTGCCAGCAGTTACTCAGGTTTCCACGAGCAGTACTTC.

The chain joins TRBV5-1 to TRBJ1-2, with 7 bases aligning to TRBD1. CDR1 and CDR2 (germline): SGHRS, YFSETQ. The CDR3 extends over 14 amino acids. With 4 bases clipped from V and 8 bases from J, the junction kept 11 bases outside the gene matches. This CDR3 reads CASSPDRRQGGYTF. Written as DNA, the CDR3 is TGCGCCAGCAGCCCGGACAGGCGGCAGGGCGGCTACACCTTC.

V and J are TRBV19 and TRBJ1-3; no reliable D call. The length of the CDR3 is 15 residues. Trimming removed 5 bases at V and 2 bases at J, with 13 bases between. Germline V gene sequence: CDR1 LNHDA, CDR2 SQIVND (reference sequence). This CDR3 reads CASSPTAGAGNTIYF. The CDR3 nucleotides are TGTGCCAGTAGTCCAACCGCAGGCGCTGGAAACACCATATATTTT.

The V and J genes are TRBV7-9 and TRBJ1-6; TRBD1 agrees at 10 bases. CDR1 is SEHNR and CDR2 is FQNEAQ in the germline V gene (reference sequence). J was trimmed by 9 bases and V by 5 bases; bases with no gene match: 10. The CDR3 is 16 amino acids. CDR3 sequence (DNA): TGTGCCAGCAGCCGAAGGGACAGGGGTATCGGTTCACCCCTCCACTTT. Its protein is CASSRRDRGIGSPLHF. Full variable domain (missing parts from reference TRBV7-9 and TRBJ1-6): DTGVSQNPRHKITKRGQNVTFRCDPISEHNRLYWYRQTLGQGPEFLTYFQNEAQLEKSRLLSDRFSAERPKGSFSTLEIQRTEQGDSAMYLCASSRRDRGIGSPLHFGNGTRLTVT.

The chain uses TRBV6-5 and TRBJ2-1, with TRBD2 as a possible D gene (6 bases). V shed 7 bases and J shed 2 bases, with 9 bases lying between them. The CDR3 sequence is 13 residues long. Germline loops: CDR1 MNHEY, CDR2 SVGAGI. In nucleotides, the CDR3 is TGTGCCAGCACCCGACTAGCCTACAATGAGCAGTTCTTC. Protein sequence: CASTRLAYNEQFF.

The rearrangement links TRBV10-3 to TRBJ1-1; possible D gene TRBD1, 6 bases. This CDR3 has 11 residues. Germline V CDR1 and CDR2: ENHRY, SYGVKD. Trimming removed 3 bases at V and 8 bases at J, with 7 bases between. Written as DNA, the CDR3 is TGTGCCATCAGTGAAGGGACAGAAGCTTTCTTT. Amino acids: CAISEGTEAFF.

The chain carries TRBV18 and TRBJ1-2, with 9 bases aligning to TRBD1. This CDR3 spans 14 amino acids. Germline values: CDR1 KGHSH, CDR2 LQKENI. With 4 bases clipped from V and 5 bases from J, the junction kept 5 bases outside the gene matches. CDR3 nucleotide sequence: TGTGCCAGCTCACTTGGGACAGGGACATATGGCTACACCTTC. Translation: CASSLGTGTYGYTF.

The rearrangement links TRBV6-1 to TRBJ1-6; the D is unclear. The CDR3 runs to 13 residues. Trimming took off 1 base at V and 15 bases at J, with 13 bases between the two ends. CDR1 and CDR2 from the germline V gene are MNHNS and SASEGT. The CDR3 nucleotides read TGTGCCAGCAGTGAAGAAGCAGGCCCAATCCTCCACTTT. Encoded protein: CASSEEAGPILHF.

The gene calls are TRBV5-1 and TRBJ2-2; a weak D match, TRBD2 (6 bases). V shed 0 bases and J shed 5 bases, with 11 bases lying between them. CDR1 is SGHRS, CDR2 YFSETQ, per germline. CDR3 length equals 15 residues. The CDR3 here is CASSLVGGRTGELFF. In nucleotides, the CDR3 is TGCGCCAGCAGCTTGGTGGGGGGACGGACCGGGGAGCTGTTTTTT. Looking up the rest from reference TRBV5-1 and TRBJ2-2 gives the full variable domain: KAGVTQTPRYLIKTRGQQVTLSCSPISGHRSVSWYQQTPGQGLQFLFEYFSETQRNKGNFPGRFSGRQFSNSRSEMNVSTLELGDSALYLCASSLVGGRTGELFFGEGSRLTVL.

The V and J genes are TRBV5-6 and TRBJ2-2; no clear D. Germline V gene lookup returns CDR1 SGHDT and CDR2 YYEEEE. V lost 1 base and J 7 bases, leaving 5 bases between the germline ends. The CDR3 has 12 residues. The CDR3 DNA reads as TGTGCCAGCAGCTTGTTGAGCGGGGAGCTGTTTTTT. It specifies CASSLLSGELFF. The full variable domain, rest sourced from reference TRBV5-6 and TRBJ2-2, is DAGVTQSPTHLIKTRGQQVTLRCSPKSGHDTVSWYQQALGQGPQFIFQYYEEEERQRGNFPDRFSGHQFPNYSSELNVNALLLGDSALYLCASSLLSGELFFGEGSRLTVL.